This T cell receptor beta chain originates from a study of blood T cell repertoires in COVID-19. Those enrolled, adults aged roughly 18 to 100 years, came from about two dozen US areas. Generated by immunoSEQ multiplex PCR, the TCRdb table keeps only in-frame clones and is missing some. The repertoire has about 160,000 clones, about four fifths of them found once; the top ten carry about 3.7%. The receptor was derived from a woman aged 55-69 years who had recovered from COVID-19. The material sequenced was PBMCs or T cells enriched from blood (not recorded which).

In DNA, the CDR3 is TGTGCCAGCAAAGGGAGACAGGGGAGCACAGATACGCAGTATTTT. This sequence encodes CASKGRQGSTDTQYF. The chain combines TRBV7-9 with TRBJ2-3; 8 nucleotides agree with TRBD1. Looked up from germline, CDR1 is SEHNR and CDR2 is FQNEAQ (reference sequence). V shed 7 bases, J shed 0 bases, and the junction held 6 bases outside the gene matches. This CDR3 has 15 residues. Full variable domain (missing parts from reference TRBV7-9 and TRBJ2-3): DTGVSQNPRHKITKRGQNVTFRCDPISEHNRLYWYRQTLGQGPEFLTYFQNEAQLEKSRLLSDRFSAERPKGSFSTLEIQRTEQGDSAMYLCASKGRQGSTDTQYFGPGTRLTVL.